This record concerns one T cell receptor beta chain sequence. The table came from immunoSEQ multiplex PCR; TCRdb's copy has only in-frame clones and leaves some out. The data contain about 53,000 clones, roughly four fifths of them seen just once; the ten biggest clones take up around 2.8%. The germline V gene encodes CDR1 LNHDA and CDR2 SQIVND (reference sequence). The ends were cut back, 5 bases at V and 2 bases at J, with 10 bases in the middle. The CDR3 runs 13 residues. The sample is drawn from a study of blood T cell repertoires in COVID-19. This rearrangement joins TRBV19 to TRBJ2-7; tentatively, D is TRBD1 (5 bases). The receptor comes from a woman aged 60-75 years with acute or convalescent COVID-19. The specimen sequenced was peripheral blood. The CDR3 nucleotides read TGTGCCAGTAGTCAGAAGACAGCCTACGAGCAGTACTTC. It encodes CASSQKTAYEQYF. The variable domain in full, with the rest retrieved from reference TRBV19 and TRBJ2-7, is DGGITQSPKYLFRKEGQNVTLSCEQNLNHDAMYWYRQDPGQGLRLIYYSQIVNDFQKGDIAEGYSVSREKKESFPLTVTSAQKNPTAFYLCASSQKTAYEQYFGPGTRLTVT.